This passage covers 24 T cell receptor beta chains from one sample sequenced in a study of blood T cell repertoires in COVID-19. TCRdb's copy holds only in-frame clones and misses some; the assay was immunoSEQ multiplex PCR. The table records roughly 130,000 clones, 88% of them present only once. The specimen was peripheral blood. The source of these receptors is a human donor with COVID-19, enrolled during active disease. The donor label of this sample is uncertain.

The chain has TRBV4-1 and TRBJ2-1; 13 bases agree with TRBD2. Germline CDR1 MGHRA, CDR2 YSYEKL. V shed 4 bases and J 2 bases; nucleotides not matched to a gene: 11. The CDR3 consists of 19 residues. In DNA, the CDR3 is TGCGCCAGCAGCCCCAACGCCGGACTAGCGGGAGTTCCCTACAATGAGCAGTTCTTC. It encodes CASSPNAGLAGVPYNEQFF.

The genes are TRBV2 and TRBJ1-3; a possible D gene is TRBD1 (5 bases). Trimming cost V 6 bases and J 0 bases, with 9 bases left between them. The V gene's germline CDR1 is SNHLY and CDR2 FYNNEI. The length of the CDR3 is 14 residues. CDR3 region: CASRDKPSGNTIYF. Here the CDR3 DNA reads TGTGCCAGCAGGGACAAACCCTCTGGAAACACCATATATTTT.

V gene TRBV19 combines with J gene TRBJ2-2, with 8 bases that match TRBD2. This CDR3 contains 16 residues. CDR1 is LNHDA, CDR2 SQIVND, per germline (reference sequence). V dropped 5 bases and J dropped 1; count of bases not matched to a gene: 6. The DNA of the CDR3 is TGTGCCAGTAGTCTAGGACTAGCCGGGAACACCGGGGAGCTGTTTTTT. It codes for CASSLGLAGNTGELFF.

The chain employs TRBV11-2 and TRBJ2-7; 7 bases agree with TRBD2. The CDR3 contains 15 residues. V was pared by 5 bases and J by 1 base, with 8 bases of the junction left unmatched. Germline V gene lookup returns CDR1 SGHAT and CDR2 FQNNGV. The CDR3, as DNA: TGTGCCAGCAGCCCCCGGGGGAGGGATTCCTACGAGCAGTACTTC. Translating gives CASSPRGRDSYEQYF.

The rearrangement joins TRBV12-5 to TRBJ2-1; D uncertain. The V end lost 1 base, the J end lost 6 bases, and 10 bases lay between the germline ends. Germline V CDR1 and CDR2: LGHNT, FRNRAP. The length of the CDR3 is 14 residues. The CDR3 DNA sequence: TGTGCTAGTGGTTTGGGGGCAATCGCCAATGAGCAGTTCTTC. This gives the protein CASGLGAIANEQFF. Using reference TRBV12-5 and TRBJ2-1 for the parts outside the CDR3, the full variable domain is DARVTQTPRHKVTEMGQEVTMRCQPILGHNTVFWYRQTMMQGLELLAYFRNRAPLDDSGMPKDRFSAEMPDATLATLKIQPSEPRDSAVYFCASGLGAIANEQFFGPGTRLTVL.

The chain recombines TRBV10-1 with TRBJ2-3; D gene unclear. The V and J ends lost 2 bases and 3 bases respectively, with 9 bases between them. CDR1 WNHNN and CDR2 SYGVQD come from the germline V gene (reference sequence). This CDR3 has 14 residues. CDR3 loop: CASSEGQPTDTQYF. As DNA, the CDR3 is TGCGCCAGCAGTGAGGGCCAACCTACAGATACGCAGTATTTT.

The chain recombines TRBV7-9 with TRBJ1-1, with 7 bases that match TRBD1. The CDR3 sequence is 14 residues long. V lost 5 bases, J lost 0 bases, and 3 bases stayed unmatched. CDR1 SEHNR and CDR2 FQNEAQ come from the germline V gene (reference sequence). CDR3 in amino acids: CASSRQGLNTEAFF. DNA of the CDR3: TGTGCCAGCAGCCGACAGGGATTGAACACTGAAGCTTTCTTT.

This clone was recorded only once. This chain uses TRBV7-9 with TRBJ1-1, with D hard to call. CDR1 is SEHNR, CDR2 FQNEAQ, per germline (reference sequence). The CDR3 totals 13 residues. Between the trimmed V and J ends, which lost 2 bases and 6 bases, there was a span of 10 bases. The CDR3 protein is CASSLTLSAEAFF. The CDR3 DNA sequence: TGTGCCAGCAGCTTAACCCTTTCGGCTGAAGCTTTCTTT.

This clone turned up a few times. The chain employs TRBV6-5 and TRBJ1-1; possibly TRBD1 for D (6 bases). CDR1 is MNHEY and CDR2 is SVGAGI in the germline V gene. The CDR3 spans 12 residues. Trimming left V 2 bases short and J 8 bases short, with 9 bases between. DNA of the CDR3: TGTGCCAGCAGTTACCTGGGGACAGAAGCTTTCTTT. Translated, it gives CASSYLGTEAFF.

The chain has TRBV3-1 (or the pseudogene TRBV3-2) and TRBJ1-3, with 7 nucleotides matching TRBD1. The CDR3 extends over 15 amino acids. CDR1 and CDR2 from the germline V gene are LGHDT and YNNKEL (reference sequence). J gave up 3 bases and V 4 bases, and 6 bases lay outside the gene matches. The CDR3 region is CASSRAGGGGNTIYF. CDR3 sequence (DNA): TGTGCCAGCAGCCGAGCAGGGGGAGGTGGAAACACCATATATTTT.

Only a few counts were recorded for this clone. The chain recombines TRBV28 with TRBJ1-5, with a possible D match to TRBD1 (5 bases). Trimming shortened V by 5 bases and J by 6 bases, and 17 bases separated the two germline ends. Germline CDR1 MDHEN, CDR2 SYDVKM. This CDR3 has 15 amino acids. CDR3 sequence: CASSDSGVAGQPQHF. CDR3 bases: TGTGCCAGCAGTGACTCGGGGGTCGCTGGTCAGCCCCAGCATTTT.

This chain uses TRBV24-1 with TRBJ2-2; TRBD2 agrees at 7 bases. Unmatched junction bases numbered 9, after V lost 9 bases and J lost 3 bases. The germline CDR1 and CDR2 sequences are KGHDR and SFDVKD. The CDR3 runs to 15 residues. The CDR3, as DNA: TGTGCCACCCGCATTGGCGGGAGCGACACCGGGGAGCTGTTTTTT. Amino acid sequence: CATRIGGSDTGELFF.

The chain links TRBV29-1 to TRBJ1-2; D may be TRBD1 (5 bases). Per germline, CDR1 SQVTM and CDR2 ANQGSEA. The CDR3 totals 16 residues. Between the trimmed V and J ends, which lost 5 bases and 0 bases, there was a span of 19 bases. CDR3 sequence reads: CSVLTFGTGANYGYTF. The CDR3 DNA follows: TGCAGCGTTTTGACTTTCGGGACGGGGGCTAACTATGGCTACACCTTC. Based on the CDR3 plus reference TRBV29-1 and TRBJ1-2, the full variable domain is SAVISQKPSRDICQRGTSLTIQCQVDSQVTMMFWYRQQPGQSLTLIATANQGSEATYESGFVIDKFPISRPNLTFSTLTVSNMSPEDSSIYLCSVLTFGTGANYGYTFGSGTRLTVV.

This chain connects TRBV6-5 to TRBJ1-1; 10 bases match TRBD1. V was clipped by 6 bases and J by 0 bases; unmatched bases: 1. The length of the CDR3 is 14 residues. Germline CDR1 is MNHEY and CDR2 is SVGAGI. CDR3 region: CASRDRGVNTEAFF. CDR3 bases: TGTGCCAGCAGGGACAGGGGGGTGAACACTGAAGCTTTCTTT.

The CDR3 sequence is CASSQEDRADTIYF. For the CDR3, the DNA is TGTGCCAGCAGCCAAGAGGACAGGGCTGACACCATATATTTT. The chain employs TRBV4-2 and TRBJ1-3, with 8 positions matching TRBD1. CDR3 length: 14 residues. V was clipped by 0 bases and J by 8 bases; unmatched bases: 3. Per the germline V gene, CDR1 is LGHNA and CDR2 is YNFKEQ.

V usage is TRBV19 and J usage is TRBJ2-7, with 9 bases lining up with TRBD1. V dropped 4 bases and J dropped 4; count of bases not matched to a gene: 11. This CDR3 comprises 16 residues. Looked up from germline, CDR1 is LNHDA and CDR2 is SQIVND (reference sequence). CDR3: CASSRGAGTGLYEQYF. CDR3 in DNA: TGTGCCAGTAGTAGGGGGGCGGGGACAGGGCTTTACGAGCAGTACTTC.

This clone appeared a few times. The chain links TRBV28 to TRBJ2-2, with 9 bases lining up with TRBD2. V lost 5 bases, J lost 0 bases, and 10 bases stayed unmatched. The CDR3 has 18 residues. Germline assignment: CDR1 MDHEN and CDR2 SYDVKM. CDR3 DNA sequence: TGTGCCAGCAGTGCCCTCCTAGCGGGGAACGCGAACACCGGGGAGCTGTTTTTT. It yields the protein CASSALLAGNANTGELFF.

V gene TRBV12-3 or TRBV12-4 combines with J gene TRBJ1-2; the D is unclear. The CDR3 is 13 residues long. Trimming cost V 6 bases and J 7 bases, with 15 bases left between them. As DNA, the CDR3 is TGTGCCAGCAGCCCCAGCCGGGTTCGTGGCTACACCTTC. Its protein product is CASSPSRVRGYTF.

This clone was counted a few times. The chain employs TRBV11-2 and TRBJ2-5; 13 positions agree with TRBD2. The ends lost 5 bases at V and 5 bases at J; junction bases unmatched: 11. This CDR3 comprises 17 residues. Per the germline V gene, CDR1 is SGHAT and CDR2 is FQNNGV. The CDR3 here is CASSRTSGGALGETQYF. The DNA of the CDR3 is TGTGCCAGCAGCCGAACTAGCGGGGGGGCCCTCGGGGAGACCCAGTACTTC.

The chain combines TRBV5-1 with TRBJ1-1; D may be TRBD1 (5 bases). V was clipped by 1 base and J by 4 bases, with 11 bases between them. Germline assignment: CDR1 SGHRS and CDR2 YFSETQ. The CDR3 contains 14 residues. The CDR3 DNA is TGCGCCAGCAGCTTGAGGGGTGGTGTCACTGAAGCTTTCTTT. Translating gives CASSLRGGVTEAFF.

DNA for the CDR3: TGTGCCAGCAGTTACGCGGTGGGGGGGGATGGCTACACCTTC. As protein: CASSYAVGGDGYTF. This chain links TRBV6-5 with TRBJ1-2, with D perhaps TRBD1 (5 bases). Germline V gene data show CDR1 as MNHEY and CDR2 as SVGAGI. V gave up 2 bases and J gave up 6 bases, with 13 bases separating them. There are 14 residues in the CDR3.

The chain joins TRBV5-1 to TRBJ1-2, with TRBD1 matching over 7 bases. V lost 4 bases to trimming and J lost 7 bases; unmatched junction nucleotides: 4. This CDR3 has 12 residues. Germline loops: CDR1 SGHRS, CDR2 YFSETQ. CDR3 residues: CASSKDRSGYTF. The CDR3 DNA sequence: TGCGCCAGCAGCAAGGACAGGAGTGGCTACACCTTC.

In its sample, this clone was seen once. CDR3 loop: CASSANLNTEAFF. CDR3 nucleotides: TGTGCCAGCAGTGCCAATTTGAACACTGAAGCTTTCTTT. The chain is built from TRBV6-4 and TRBJ1-1, with unresolved D. CDR3 length: 13 residues. Trimming removed 4 bases at V and 0 bases at J, with 6 bases between. Germline CDR1 MRHNA, CDR2 SNTAGT.

This chain connects TRBV19 to TRBJ1-5; D is perhaps TRBD1 (5 bases). V shed 7 bases and J shed 0 bases, with 13 bases lying between them. Germline CDR1 is LNHDA and CDR2 is SQIVND (reference sequence). The length of the CDR3 is 15 residues. The CDR3 here is CASKRGEGSNQPQHF. CDR3 DNA sequence: TGTGCCAGTAAACGGGGGGAGGGTAGCAATCAGCCCCAGCATTTT.